In its sample, the clone carrying this TCR beta chain was seen once. The trim removed 4 bases at V and 9 bases at J, leaving 10 bases unmatched. Germline loops: CDR1 MNHEY, CDR2 SVGAGI. CDR3 length: 16 amino acids. These data come from a study of blood T cell repertoires in COVID-19. In the study overall: Acute-phase and convalescent COVID-19 samples originated in the United States, Italy and Spain. From T cells, B-cell-depleted T cells, or PBMCs came the material, which was cDNA or gDNA.

Clones were read by immunoSEQ multiplex PCR, and TCRdb kept only the in-frame ones, dropping some. The sample includes tens of thousands of clones, about 86% of them seen just once. Sequenced: peripheral blood. This sequence joins TRBV6-5 and TRBJ2-1; 12 positions match TRBD1. The sequence derives from a woman in her sixties with acute or convalescent COVID-19. The CDR3 sequence is CASSSPRDRGRGEQFF. The CDR3 DNA reads as TGTGCCAGCAGTTCGCCCCGGGACAGGGGGCGCGGTGAGCAGTTCTTC.